This TCR beta chain is from a study of T cell clonality in common variable immunodeficiency. Findings and limits, study-wide: Fewer deletions and N-nucleotide insertions were reportedly seen in common variable immunodeficiency TCR beta sequences. CVID patient heterogeneity limited repertoire-clinical complication correlations. Authors noted CVID clonality's cause needs subpopulation repertoire sequencing. Shared TCRbeta clones were fewer between CVID subjects than controls. CVID subjects had higher TCRbeta clonality than healthy controls, most marked in about a third.

The V and J ends lost 5 bases and 0 bases, in that order; junction bases with no gene match: 4. This CDR3 comprises 15 residues. The V gene's germline CDR1 is SEHNR and CDR2 FQNEAQ (reference sequence). Method: immunoSEQ multiplex PCR; TCRdb's copy keeps in-frame clones and lacks some. The data show roughly 16,000 clones, with none appearing a single time. This clone showed up just a few times. Its antigen is currently unknown. The observed sequence ends 3 residues before the CDR3 terminus, with the missing tail filled in from the germline J gene. The TCR comes from a human donor with common variable immunodeficiency. The sample was peripheral blood mononuclear cells. V is TRBV7-9 and J is TRBJ1-3, with 7 positions matching TRBD1. The CDR3 loop reads CASSRDRASGNTIYF. The sequenced part of the CDR3 DNA is TGTGCCAGCAGCCGCGACAGGGCCTCTGGAAACACC.